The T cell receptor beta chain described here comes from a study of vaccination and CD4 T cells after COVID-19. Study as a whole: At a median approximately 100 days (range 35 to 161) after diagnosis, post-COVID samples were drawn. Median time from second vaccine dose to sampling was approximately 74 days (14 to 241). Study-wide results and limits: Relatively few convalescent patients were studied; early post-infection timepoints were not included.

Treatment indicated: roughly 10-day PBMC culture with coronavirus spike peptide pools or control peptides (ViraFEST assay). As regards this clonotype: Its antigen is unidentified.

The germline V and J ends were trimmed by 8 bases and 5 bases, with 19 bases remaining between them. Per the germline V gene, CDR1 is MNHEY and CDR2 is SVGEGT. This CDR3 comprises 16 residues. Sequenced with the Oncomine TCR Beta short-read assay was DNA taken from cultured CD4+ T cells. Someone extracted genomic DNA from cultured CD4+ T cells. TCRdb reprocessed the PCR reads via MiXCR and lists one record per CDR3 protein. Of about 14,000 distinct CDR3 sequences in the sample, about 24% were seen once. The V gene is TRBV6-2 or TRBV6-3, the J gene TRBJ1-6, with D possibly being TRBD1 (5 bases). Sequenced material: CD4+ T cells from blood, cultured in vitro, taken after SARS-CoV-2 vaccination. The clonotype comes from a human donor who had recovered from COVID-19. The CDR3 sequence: CASALTKGRDNSPLHF. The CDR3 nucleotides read TGTGCCAGCGCCTTGACCAAAGGCAGGGATAATTCACCCCTCCACTTT.